This TCR beta chain derives from a study of shared clonotypes between healthy human individuals (dated by TCRdb to 2019 to 2021). For the wider study: A few men and a couple of women, aged 18 to 49 years, made up the cohort. The study deeply sequenced blood TCR repertoires of five healthy adults to estimate repertoire size and the extent of clonotype sharing between individuals. Each donor's leukapheresis produced roughly between roughly 0.94 and 9.5 billion PBMCs. For each donor, CD4 naive and CD4 memory were each run on three plates, CD8 naive on two plates, and CD8 memory on one plate. Libraries were prepared and TCR repertoires were sequenced by different laboratories using diverse techniques, in order to increase sequencing depth and limit assay-specific biases. What the study reported, not specific to this receptor: When a handful of donors were compared, the shared fraction of clonotypes was about 5.4% for naive CD4, approximately 3.5% for naive CD8, 2% to 2.5% for memory CD4, and around 0.37% for memory CD8. Compared with non-shared clonotypes, clonotypes shared by all four sorted-subset donors had higher generation probabilities. The small number of donors limited the genetic and exposure-history diversity represented. Pairwise subsampling led to the expectation that sequencing depth would affect the degree of clonotype sharing among donors. Estimated clonotype richness was generally larger for naive than for memory subsets. Only blood was sampled, and tissue TCR repertoires likely differ from those in blood. Even with the large sequencing depth, rarefaction of the sorted-subset datasets indicated that sequencing was incomplete.

For this clone: It has no known antigen specificity. No quality values exist for individual bases; no much larger clone is one base distant.

Healthy HIV-negative adults with no recently reported acute infections or vaccinations were included as donors. Only Caucasian adults living in Nashville, Tennessee, USA were represented among the donors. CD4+ T cells were enriched through magnetic negative selection, after which naive cells were positively selected on CD45RA and the remaining negative fraction served as the memory subset. Blood was obtained by leukapheresis, after which PBMCs were separated by Ficoll-Histopaque density gradient centrifugation and cryopreserved in liquid nitrogen vapor phase. Analytical flow cytometry was used to check the purity and quantity of every magnetically sorted T cell population. From each sorted fraction, genomic DNA was isolated and quantified by UV absorbance on a Nanodrop 2000c. Using the deep immunoSEQ assay, TCR CDR3 regions were amplified from genomic DNA by multiplex PCR. Extracted genomic DNA from each cell subset was distributed evenly across all wells of several immunoSEQ 96-well plates, and each plate was treated as a replicate. For sorted subsets, 200 ng of genomic DNA, equivalent to some 30,000 T cell genomes, went into each replicate PCR. Purified libraries were quantified with a Qubit 3.0 fluorometer, sized on a Bioanalyzer 2100, and re-quantified with the KAPA Library Quantification kit. A separate single-read 150-cycle Illumina NextSeq 550 flow cell was used to sequence each immunoSEQ 96-well plate. For the original study's pipeline: Because the immunoSEQ output held only junctional sequences and lacked quality scores, the filtering could not match the filtering applied to full-length reads. Sequences were annotated with PyIR, a Python wrapper for IgBLAST v1.9, and V/J genes and CDR3 were assigned using IMGT germline references. Any read was removed if the V/J assignment was weak (E-value above 1e-6), the CDR3 was missing, or the read contained stop codons, out-of-frame junctions, or ambiguous translated residues. V3J clonotypes were defined by identical inferred V gene, J gene, and CDR3 amino acid sequence. Percentage overlap between repertoires was calculated by dividing the number of shared unique clonotypes by the size of the smaller repertoire. Richness of each repertoire was evaluated using RTK rarefaction, the Chao1 estimator, and Recon v2.1 estimates of unobserved clonotypes. For all TCRbeta clonotypes obtained by the gDNA method from a few donors, generation probabilities were computed with OLGA. The clones in this table, taken by TCRdb from immuneACCESS, are in-frame only. Not every clone is retained; where verified, under half of the shortfall comes from an unresolved V gene, and the cause of the rest is unknown. The V and J calls and clone size come from that table; D and trimming were worked out from the DNA. Here the sample has some 680,000 clones; 73% occur a single time. Of the sample, roughly 2% is held by the ten largest clones.

Sequencing was done on a sample of memory CD4+ T cells sorted from blood. The sample's cell subset or site label is to be understood as: CD45RA-negative fraction. This TCR derives from a young woman in good health.

CDR3 loop: CASSKTVNTEAFF. The DNA reads TGTGCCAGCAGTAAAACAGTGAACACTGAAGCTTTCTTT. This chain is built from TRBV6-1 and TRBJ1-1; no D gene call is confident. Between the V and J ends, shortened by 5 bases and 0 bases respectively, the junction contains 7 bases. Reading from cysteine to phenylalanine, the CDR3 counts 13 amino acids. Only the CDR3 region is kept as DNA, spanning 39 bases read in frame from base 1. CDR1 and CDR2 are drawn from the germline V gene: MNHNS, SASEGT.